A single sample gave rise to the 4 T cell receptor beta chains below, sequenced in a study of shared clonotypes between healthy human individuals (dated by TCRdb to 2018 to 2020). Receptors were amplified or captured by the immunoSEQ multiplex PCR assay. Here the immuneACCESS table is served through TCRdb, limited to in-frame sequences with V and J called. Missing clones are a known gap in these copies; in checked studies unresolved V genes cover under half, and the rest lacks a known reason. The sample records approximately 840,000 clones, just over 95% of which are singletons. The ten most abundant clones make up less than 0.3% of the sample. CD8 naive samples were obtained by positive selection for CCR7 among CD45RO-negative cells, yielding a CD45RA+CCR7+ population from which TemRA cells were excluded. Sequencing was done on a sample of naive CD8+ T cells sorted from blood. According to the study, the label for this sample's cell subset or site signals: CD45RA+CCR7+. Receptors originate from a young man in good health.

The V and J genes are TRBV27 and TRBJ2-7; no clear D gene. This CDR3 comprises 14 residues. V dropped 1 base and J dropped 3 bases, with 10 bases sitting between them. The V gene's germline CDR1 is MNHEY and CDR2 SMNVEV (reference sequence). DNA of the CDR3: TGTGCCAGCAGTTTATTTGCAGGAGACTACGAGCAGTACTTC. Translating gives CASSLFAGDYEQYF.

The chain is built from TRBV7-9 and TRBJ1-1; D not certain. This CDR3 has 15 amino acids. The V end was cut by 1 base, the J end by 5 bases, with 14 bases between. The germline gives CDR1 SEHNR, CDR2 FQNEAQ (reference sequence). This chain's CDR3 is CASSLVTEKLTEAFF. CDR3 bases: TGTGCCAGCAGCTTAGTGACCGAGAAGTTGACTGAAGCTTTCTTT.

The chain joins TRBV18 to TRBJ2-7, with D uncertain. Germline-derived CDR1 and CDR2 are KGHSH and LQKENI. The CDR3 spans 14 residues. V was trimmed by 2 bases and J by 1 base, leaving 9 bases between them. The CDR3 reads CASSPAGRSYEQYF. The DNA for the CDR3 is TGTGCCAGCTCACCAGCCGGCAGGTCCTACGAGCAGTACTTC. Using reference TRBV18 and TRBJ2-7 for the parts outside the CDR3, the full variable domain is NAGVMQNPRHLVRRRGQEARLRCSPMKGHSHVYWYRQLPEEGLKFMVYLQKENIIDESGMPKERFSAEFPKEGPSILRIQQVVRGDSAAYFCASSPAGRSYEQYFGPGTRLTVT.

The V call is TRBV13, the J call TRBJ2-3; 8 bases are a match to TRBD2. This CDR3 is built from 16 residues. Trimming cost V 1 base and J 5 bases; bases outside gene matches: 8. Germline V lookup: CDR1 PRHDT, CDR2 FYEKMQ (reference sequence). The CDR3 DNA reads as TGTGCCAGCAGCTTAGCCAGCGGGAGATTTGGAGATACGCAGTATTTT. It codes for CASSLASGRFGDTQYF.